These 27 T cell receptor beta chains came from one sample sequenced in a study of shared clonotypes between healthy human individuals (dated by TCRdb to between 2020 and 2021). Library generation was performed with the immunoSEQ multiplex PCR assay. Imported from immuneACCESS, the table was reduced by TCRdb to in-frame sequences with V and J called. These copies leave out some clones; in studies compared against another copy, an unresolved V gene accounts for under half, and the cause of the remainder is not known. Here the sample has some 2.3 million clones; 85% to 95% occur a single time. Together, the top ten hold roughly 0.36% of the sample. Sequencing was done on a sample of naive CD4+ T cells from PBMCs. What the cell subset or site label conveys for this sample: CD45RA+ positively selected. The source of these receptors is a man aged 18 to 30 in good health. Some clones in this sample may be carry-over from other donors' samples.

The V call is TRBV9, the J call TRBJ2-6; D is undetermined. Germline lookup yields CDR1 SGDLS and CDR2 YYNGEE. V was clipped by 1 base and J by 0 bases, with 8 bases between them. The CDR3 has 16 residues. The CDR3 sequence is CASSVTVGSGANVLTF. In DNA form, the CDR3 reads TGTGCCAGCAGCGTAACAGTGGGCTCTGGGGCCAACGTCCTGACTTTC.

The genes are TRBV14 and TRBJ1-5; D is undetermined. Per germline, CDR1 SGHDN and CDR2 FVKESK. V was pared by 1 base and J by 11 bases, with 9 bases between. The length of the CDR3 is 12 residues. CDR3 residues: CASSQVSGAQHF. In nucleotides, the CDR3 is TGTGCCAGCAGCCAAGTCTCGGGTGCCCAGCATTTT. Filled out from reference TRBV14 and TRBJ1-5, the complete variable domain reads EAGVTQFPSHSVIEKGQTVTLRCDPISGHDNLYWYRRVMGKEIKFLLHFVKESKQDESGMPNNRFLAERTGGTYSTLKVQPAELEDSGVYFCASSQVSGAQHFGDGTRLSIL.

CDR3 nucleotides: TGTGCCAGCAGTTCCCCCGGCCGGGAGCAGTTCTTC. Translating it yields CASSSPGREQFF. The rearrangement uses TRBV28 and TRBJ2-1; D not resolved. CDR3 length: 12 amino acids. Germline V gene lookup returns CDR1 MDHEN and CDR2 SYDVKM. The V end was cut by 4 bases, the J end by 10 bases, with 11 bases between.

The CDR3 spells CASVVTGGSNYGYTF. In nucleotides, the CDR3 is TGCGCCAGCGTCGTTACAGGGGGCTCTAACTATGGCTACACCTTC. The V call is TRBV5-1, the J call TRBJ1-2; TRBD1 aligns across 9 bases. CDR3 size: 15 residues. Germline V CDR1 and CDR2: SGHRS, YFSETQ. V was clipped by 7 bases and J by 0 bases; unmatched bases: 7.

A single count supports this clone. The rearrangement joins TRBV6-6 to TRBJ1-1; D is possibly TRBD1 (6 bases). CDR1 is MNHNY and CDR2 is SVGAGI in the germline V gene (reference sequence). This CDR3 region has 14 residues. V was trimmed by 5 bases and J by 4 bases, leaving 14 bases between them. CDR3 protein: CASSRPGDATEAFF. CDR3 DNA sequence: TGTGCCAGCAGTCGTCCAGGGGACGCCACTGAAGCTTTCTTT.

V is TRBV5-1 and J is TRBJ2-2; TRBD1 is a possible D gene (7 bases). The CDR3 contains 15 residues. V was cut by 7 bases and J by 1 base, with 14 bases left in between. Germline CDR1 and CDR2: SGHRS and YFSETQ. The CDR3 loop reads CASGNQGGNTGELFF. The DNA for the CDR3 is TGCGCCAGCGGAAACCAGGGGGGGAACACCGGGGAGCTGTTTTTT.

The CDR3 region has the DNA TGTGCCAGCAGAGAGAGGAGGCGCGGCGAAAAACTGTTTTTT. This gives the protein CASRERRRGEKLFF. The gene calls are TRBV2 and TRBJ1-4; D ambiguous. This CDR3 has 14 amino acids. Trimming removed 6 bases at V and 8 bases at J, with 16 bases between. Germline lookup yields CDR1 SNHLY and CDR2 FYNNEI.

The chain has TRBV9 and TRBJ2-3; 10 positions match TRBD2. The V segment lost 8 bases and the J segment 4 bases; nucleotides outside the gene matches: 10. The germline gives CDR1 SGDLS, CDR2 YYNGEE. The CDR3 spans 15 residues. The CDR3 loop reads CASTPSGSIADTQYF. CDR3 nucleotide sequence: TGTGCCAGTACCCCTAGCGGGAGCATCGCAGATACGCAGTATTTT.

This chain links TRBV5-1 with TRBJ2-3; 7 nucleotides agree with TRBD2. The CDR3 extends over 16 amino acids. Germline CDR1 is SGHRS and CDR2 is YFSETQ. The junction had 11 bases not matched to a gene; V was cut back by 5 bases and J by 2 bases. The CDR3 nucleotides are TGCGCCAGCAGTACCCCCCGAGCGGGACTCACAGATACGCAGTATTTT. Its protein product is CASSTPRAGLTDTQYF.

The chain has TRBV10-3 and TRBJ1-3; possible D gene TRBD1, 5 bases. The CDR3 totals 12 residues. In germline, CDR1 is ENHRY, CDR2 SYGVKD. The CDR3 region has the DNA TGTGTGGTCAGGGTGTCTGGAAACACCATATATTTT. Protein sequence: CVVRVSGNTIYF.

The count of this clone is one. The chain links TRBV25-1 to TRBJ2-1; possibly TRBD1 or TRBD2 for D (5 bases each). Germline assignment: CDR1 MGHDK and CDR2 SYGVNS. This CDR3 comprises 15 residues. Deletions cut 6 bases from V and 7 bases from J, with 19 bases between. This CDR3 is CASSLTGPIRNEQFF. CDR3 bases: TGTGCCAGCAGCTTAACGGGACCCATAAGGAATGAGCAGTTCTTC.

This chain links TRBV28 with TRBJ1-1; D is uncertain. This CDR3 has 14 residues. CDR1 MDHEN and CDR2 SYDVKM come from the germline V gene. V was trimmed by 3 bases and J by 3 bases, leaving 11 bases between them. CDR3: CASSFWTGYTEAFF. The DNA for the CDR3 is TGTGCCAGCAGTTTTTGGACGGGTTACACTGAAGCTTTCTTT.

The genes are TRBV19 and TRBJ1-1; a possible D gene is TRBD1 (5 bases). From germline, CDR1 is LNHDA and CDR2 SQIVND (reference sequence). This CDR3 region has 14 residues. V lost 5 bases and J 4 bases, leaving 14 bases between the germline ends. The CDR3 loop is CASSVPWRGTEAFF. The CDR3 DNA is TGTGCCAGTAGTGTTCCATGGAGGGGCACTGAAGCTTTCTTT.

This clone turned up a few times. The chain links TRBV6-5 to TRBJ1-5, with unresolved D. V lost 1 base to trimming and J lost 3 bases, with 7 bases between them. Germline-derived CDR1 and CDR2 are MNHEY and SVGAGI. The CDR3 contains 14 residues. The CDR3 nucleotides read TGTGCCAGCAGTTACTTGGCAGCCAATCAGCCCCAGCATTTT. Amino acid sequence: CASSYLAANQPQHF.

The chain uses TRBV28 and TRBJ2-7; no clear D. There are 16 residues in the CDR3. Looked up from germline, CDR1 is MDHEN and CDR2 is SYDVKM. V lost 5 bases to trimming and J lost 0 bases, with 17 bases between them. The CDR3 DNA sequence: TGTGCCAGCAGTCTCGGGCCTACCCTGATCTCCTACGAGCAGTACTTC. Its translation: CASSLGPTLISYEQYF.

The chain employs TRBV11-1 and TRBJ2-1; D possibly uses TRBD1 or TRBD2 (6 bases each). The germline V and J ends were trimmed by 2 bases and 0 bases, with 14 bases remaining between them. CDR1 and CDR2 (germline): SGHAT, FQDESV (reference sequence). The CDR3 spans 17 residues. The CDR3 DNA reads TGTGCCAGCAGCTTAAGAGGGGGACTCAGCTCCTACAATGAGCAGTTCTTC. This encodes CASSLRGGLSSYNEQFF.

This CDR3 is CASSADGREKLFF. The CDR3 DNA sequence: TGTGCCAGCAGCGCTGACGGTAGGGAAAAACTGTTTTTT. The chain is built from TRBV7-9 and TRBJ1-4; no firm D call. The ends were cut back, 5 bases at V and 8 bases at J, with 12 bases in the middle. This CDR3 region has 13 residues. CDR1 and CDR2 from the germline V gene are SEHNR and FQNEAQ (reference sequence).

The chain links TRBV30 to TRBJ2-7; 10 bases align to TRBD1. V dropped 3 bases and J dropped 6; count of bases not matched to a gene: 11. This CDR3 contains 15 residues. Germline loops: CDR1 GTSNPN, CDR2 SVGIG (reference sequence). In nucleotides, the CDR3 is TGTGCCTGGAGGCCTCTAGGGACAGGGGAAAGCGAGCAGTACTTC. It translates to CAWRPLGTGESEQYF.

The rearrangement links TRBV10-3 to TRBJ2-1; D may match TRBD1 or TRBD2 (5 bases each). The CDR3 spans 14 residues. The V gene's germline CDR1 is ENHRY and CDR2 SYGVKD. V gave up 0 bases and J gave up 6 bases, with 9 bases separating them. CDR3 amino acids: CAISESGGSNEQFF. CDR3 nucleotide sequence: TGTGCCATCAGTGAGTCTGGGGGATCCAATGAGCAGTTCTTC.

The CDR3 DNA is TGTGCCAGCAGGCCGGACAGGGGGTATGGCTACACCTTC. It encodes CASRPDRGYGYTF. This chain uses TRBV28 with TRBJ1-2, with TRBD1 matching over 10 bases. V gave up 6 bases and J gave up 5 bases; unmatched junction bases: 3. Germline assignment: CDR1 MDHEN and CDR2 SYDVKM. The CDR3 runs to 13 residues.

A remark on this clone: This CDR3 is also generated by other DNA sequences in the sample. This chain joins TRBV5-1 and TRBJ1-1, with 7 bases fitting TRBD1. From germline, CDR1 is SGHRS and CDR2 YFSETQ. The CDR3 runs 14 residues. Unmatched junction bases numbered 2, after V lost 2 bases and J lost 1 base. In DNA, the CDR3 is TGCGCCAGCAGCTTATGGGACAGGAACACTGAAGCTTTCTTT. Protein sequence: CASSLWDRNTEAFF.

The chain has TRBV9 and TRBJ1-3; a weak D match, TRBD1 (6 bases). V lost 4 bases and J lost 2, with 13 bases in between. The CDR3 is 15 residues long. Germline values: CDR1 SGDLS, CDR2 YYNGEE. The CDR3: CASSRRQGTGNTIYF. In DNA form, the CDR3 reads TGTGCCAGCAGCCGTAGGCAGGGGACTGGAAACACCATATATTTT.

The V call is TRBV11-1, the J call TRBJ2-7, with D possibly being TRBD2 (6 bases). The germline V and J ends were trimmed by 2 bases and 7 bases, with 15 bases remaining between them. This CDR3 has 14 amino acids. Germline V gene data show CDR1 as SGHAT and CDR2 as FQDESV (reference sequence). The CDR3, as DNA: TGTGCCAGCAGCTTAACACTAGCCAAGCGGGAGCAGTACTTC. Its translation is CASSLTLAKREQYF.

The rearrangement joins TRBV5-4 to TRBJ2-5, with 7 bases aligning to TRBD1. The J segment lost 3 bases and the V segment lost 0 bases, leaving 8 bases of the junction unmatched. The CDR3 length is 16 residues. Germline CDR1 SGHNT, CDR2 YYREEE (reference sequence). The CDR3 sequence is CASSLGGIQGEETQYF. The CDR3 DNA reads as TGTGCCAGCAGCTTGGGGGGAATTCAGGGGGAAGAGACCCAGTACTTC. Drawing the rest from reference TRBV5-4 and TRBJ2-5, the complete variable domain is ETGVTQSPTHLIKTRGQQVTLRCSSQSGHNTVSWYQQALGQGPQFIFQYYREEENGRGNFPPRFSGLQFPNYSSELNVNALELDDSALYLCASSLGGIQGEETQYFGPGTRLLVL.

The chain's CDR3 is CASSPAGPGDTIYF. As DNA, the CDR3 is TGTGCCAGCTCACCGGCCGGGCCTGGTGACACCATATATTTT. V is TRBV18 and J is TRBJ1-3; D remains ambiguous. CDR1 is KGHSH and CDR2 is LQKENI in the germline V gene. CDR3 length equals 14 residues. Trimming took 3 bases from V and 8 from J, leaving 14 bases between them.

This chain uses TRBV5-4 with TRBJ1-4; D call uncertain. Deletions cut 2 bases from V and 2 bases from J, with 4 bases between. CDR3 size: 13 residues. CDR1 and CDR2 from the germline V gene are SGHNT and YYREEE (reference sequence). CDR3 nucleotides: TGTGCCAGCAGCTTTTCTACTAATGAAAAACTGTTTTTT. Protein: CASSFSTNEKLFF.

V gene TRBV25-1 combines with J gene TRBJ2-7, with 9 bases fitting TRBD1. The V segment lost 6 bases and the J segment 4 bases; nucleotides outside the gene matches: 10. CDR3 size: 15 residues. Germline assignment: CDR1 MGHDK and CDR2 SYGVNS. The CDR3, as DNA: TGTGCCAGCAGACCCCCCGGGACAGGGAATTACGAGCAGTACTTC. Translation: CASRPPGTGNYEQYF.